This T cell receptor beta chain was captured by sequencing in a study of T cell responses to AZD1222 COVID-19 vaccine. Study results and limitations: Researchers report vaccine-associated CD4 TCRs spanning spike, with dominance at 160-218 and 743-854. Just a handful of AZD1222 recipients were seropositive at baseline.

A word on this clone: Its antigen is as yet unknown.

Produced via immunoSEQ multiplex PCR; TCRdb's table is partial and in-frame only. Of roughly 110,000 clones in the sample, nearly 90% were seen once. The receptor was derived from an adult who received the AZD1222 COVID-19 vaccine. The sample was peripheral blood, taken 28 days after the second AZD1222 dose.

This CDR3 is CATVGGAENEQFF. CDR3 coding DNA: TGTGCCACCGTAGGGGGGGCGGAAAATGAGCAGTTCTTC. The V call is TRBV24-1, the J call TRBJ2-1; D is possibly TRBD2 (7 bases). Per the germline V gene, CDR1 is KGHDR and CDR2 is SFDVKD. This CDR3 is built from 13 residues. V shed 9 bases and J shed 7 bases, with 15 bases lying between them.